This TCR beta chain emerged from a study of read filtering for tumor transcriptome and immune sequencing (dated by TCRdb to the early 2020s). Some background on the complete study: The cohort consisted of about 17 male and some 15 female patients, with a mean age of approximately 66 years and an age range of roughly 45 to 90. After DNase treatment, whole-transcriptome libraries were prepared with the TruSeq RNA Access Library Prep Kit. As a main aim, a read-filtering strategy for immune repertoire data was addressed, with the specific question being whether clonotypes supported by a single read should be removed. By revised international staging, eight or nine patients were R-ISS I, 15 to 20 were R-ISS II and 7 were R-ISS III. Per sample, about 3.5 to 11 million TCR-region mapped reads were obtained with IR-seq, compared with only 85 to 1273 with RNA-seq. Using the same bone marrow samples, the study ran both targeted immune repertoire sequencing and bulk whole-transcriptome sequencing and then compared the TCR repertoires from each method. Overall study results and their limits: Compared with RNA-seq, IR-seq captured clonotypes at much higher depth and more reliably, and a smaller IR-seq throughput was enough to identify most shared clonotypes. Removing single-read clonotypes increased the correlation between IR-seq and RNA-seq shared clonotype proportions. The sorted CD138-negative fraction was not purified T cells but a mixed bone marrow immune population. In IR-seq, 80% to 85% of clonotypes but 3% to 4.5% of total reads were represented by single-read clonotypes, whereas in RNA-seq, less than 75% of clonotypes and 40% to 55% of reads were represented by single-read clonotypes.

The V end loses 7 bases and the J end loses 2 bases, and a stretch of 14 bases separates them. In the germline V gene, CDR1 corresponds to MNHNS and CDR2 to SASEGT. The CDR3 extends over 14 residues, inclusive of both ends. Only the CDR3 DNA stays, 42 bases, in frame from base 1. Many counts were recorded for this clonotype. Its antigen is currently not known. The final CDR3 position lacks the conserved phenylalanine or tryptophan, pointing to a likely read error. The Immunoverse kit was used to build TCR libraries from about 430 ng RNA, with molecular barcoded adaptors covering alpha/delta and beta/gamma chains. The same RNA used for transcriptome sequencing was used for TCR library preparation. An Illumina HiSeq 4000 with 2 x 150 cycles was used to sequence the TCR libraries. The authors' analysis ran thus. TCR reads were aligned to human V, D, J and C references and assembled into CDR3 clonotypes with MiXCR, including quality filtering and error correction. Clonotype counts and gene usage diversity were analyzed with the tcR package in R. For inspection of raw mapping reads, RNA-seq reads were mapped by STAR aligner version 2.5.3a onto GRCh37 of the human genome. To test the effect of sequencing depth on detected clonotypes, IR-seq fastq files were randomly downsampled using Seqtk 1.3. TCRdb ran its own pipeline on the public reads, namely fastp trimming at Q25 and MiXCR clone calling, and kept in-frame beta chains. Every entry covers one CDR3 protein and lists the most common genes and DNA from its rows. The authors' filters were not applied to this entry. Within this sample are over 45,000 distinct CDR3 sequences, with 10% to 15% of them counted one time only. The ten largest clones represent about 15% of the sample.

Each patient had bone marrow sampled at the time of active disease. Bone marrow mononuclear cells were isolated by Ficoll-Hypaque density gradient centrifugation. CD138-negative cells were obtained by negative selection after labeling with CD138 magnetic microbeads on a MACS separator, removing myeloma plasma cells. Flow cytometry on an Attune NxT with CD138 antibodies was used to check the purity of the isolated cells. Total RNA was extracted using TRIzol reagent and was quantified on a NanoDrop spectrophotometer. For each patient, the CD138-negative bone marrow sample underwent paired RNA-seq and IR-seq.

The chain is encoded by TRBV6-1 joined to TRBJ2-5; confidence is insufficient to name the D gene. Source material: a population of CD138-negative cells sorted from bone marrow. This specimen's cell subset or site label, interpreted: bone marrow mononuclear cells depleted of CD138+ plasma/myeloma cells by negative magnetic selection. This clonotype originated in a donor aged 40 or over with multiple myeloma. The CDR3 has the sequence CASTNGRLQETQYL. At the DNA level, the sequence is TGTGCCAGCACTAACGGACGGCTACAAGAGACCCAGTACCTC.